Presented here are 26 T cell receptor beta chains from one specimen sequenced in a study of blood T cells in healthy people across ages. A second 7 to 11 cycle PCR used barcoded and J-beta primers. TCRdb processed the 5' RACE reads anew with MiXCR; each CDR3 protein has one entry. The repertoire consists of fewer than 1 million distinct CDR3 sequences, with 40% to 50% occurring once and the leading ten covering about a fifth. The sample taken for sequencing was blood. The receptors stem from a man between 60 and 70 years old in good health.

The chain is built from TRBV6-6 and TRBJ1-1, with D perhaps TRBD1 (5 bases). Trimming pared 2 bases from V and 4 bases from J, leaving 11 bases between. Per germline, CDR1 MNHNY and CDR2 SVGAGI (reference sequence). This CDR3 has 14 residues. CDR3 protein: CASSYGGLGTEAFF. The DNA for the CDR3 is TGTGCCAGCAGTTACGGGGGGTTGGGCACTGAAGCTTTCTTT.

With regard to this clonotype: Given the absence of the conserved phenylalanine or tryptophan at the CDR3 end, a read error is likely. The chain uses TRBV29-1 and TRBJ2-7; D may be TRBD1 (6 bases). The length of the CDR3 is 12 residues. Germline values: CDR1 SQVTM, CDR2 ANQGSEA. Deletions cut 6 bases from V and 5 bases from J, with 14 bases between. In DNA, the CDR3 is TGCAGCGTGAGCTCGGGACACGACGAGCAGTACTCC. Its protein is CSVSSGHDEQYS.

The chain links TRBV12-3 or TRBV12-4 to TRBJ1-2; 9 positions match TRBD1. This CDR3 region has 14 residues. J gave up 4 bases and V 5 bases, and 5 bases lay outside the gene matches. The CDR3 sequence: CASSLKTGGYGYTF. The CDR3 nucleotides are TGTGCCAGCAGTCTCAAGACAGGGGGCTATGGCTACACCTTC.

This clonotype was detected only a few times. This chain connects TRBV9 to TRBJ2-7; 10 bases are a match to TRBD1. CDR3 size: 15 residues. Germline CDR1 reads SGDLS; CDR2 reads YYNGEE. V trimming: 2 bases; J trimming: 5 bases; junction bases outside the gene matches: 7. This chain's CDR3 is CASSVDPGQGNEQYF. CDR3 sequence (DNA): TGTGCCAGCAGCGTCGACCCGGGACAGGGGAACGAGCAGTACTTC.

A few counts support this clonotype. The chain combines TRBV5-1 with TRBJ1-4; D uncertain. With 1 base removed from V and 4 bases from J, the gap between germline ends came to 8 bases. Germline-derived CDR1 and CDR2 are SGHRS and YFSETQ. CDR3 length: 14 residues. The CDR3 region has the DNA TGCGCCAGCAGCTTGTTCGGGAGTAATGAAAAACTGTTTTTT. It encodes CASSLFGSNEKLFF.

This clonotype was seen a handful of times. The chain has TRBV12-3 or TRBV12-4 and TRBJ2-7, with D possibly being TRBD2 (7 bases). The V and J ends lost 2 bases and 2 bases respectively, with 19 bases between them. CDR3 length: 17 amino acids. The CDR3 here is CASSLTGGSAETYEQYF. Here the CDR3 DNA reads TGTGCCAGCAGTTTAACGGGGGGCTCCGCCGAAACCTACGAGCAGTACTTC.

This clonotype appeared a few times. V usage is TRBV3-1 and J usage is TRBJ1-4; no clear D. Trimming pared 4 bases from V and 4 bases from J, leaving 10 bases between. Germline V gene lookup returns CDR1 LGHDT and CDR2 YNNKEL (reference sequence). The length of the CDR3 is 14 residues. The CDR3 region is CASSRRYVNEKLFF. In DNA, the CDR3 is TGTGCCAGCAGCCGCCGGTACGTTAATGAAAAACTGTTTTTT. Complete variable domain (other parts from reference TRBV3-1 and TRBJ1-4): DTAVSQTPKYLVTQMGNDKSIKCEQNLGHDTMYWYKQDSKKFLKIMFSYNNKELIINETVPNRFSPKSPDKAHLNLHINSLELGDSAVYFCASSRRYVNEKLFFGSGTQLSVL.

This clonotype was counted only a few times. This chain uses TRBV20-1 with TRBJ1-2, with a possible D match to TRBD1 (5 bases). The CDR3 length is 12 residues. Trimming left V 3 bases short and J 8 bases short, with 13 bases between. Germline V gene data show CDR1 as DFQATT and CDR2 as SNEGSKA (reference sequence). The CDR3 region has the DNA TGCAGTGCTAGGGAGGCAGGGCAGGGCTACACCTTC. Encoded protein: CSAREAGQGYTF.

The J gene is TRBJ2-1, the V gene TRBV4-1; D not certain. TRBJ2-7 matches the DNA end more closely, so the J call is doubtful. Germline values: CDR1 MGHRA, CDR2 YSYEKL. This CDR3 has 12 residues. In nucleotides, the CDR3 is TGCGCCAGCAGCCACGACATGCACGAGCAGTACTTC. It translates to CASSHDMHEQYF.

The chain couples TRBV4-3 to TRBJ2-3, with D hard to call. The CDR3 runs 17 residues. V was pared by 0 bases and J by 4 bases, with 17 bases between. Per the germline V gene, CDR1 is LGHNA and CDR2 is YSLEER. CDR3 nucleotides: TGCGCCAGCAGCCAAGATCGTCGGACCTCGGGCGCAGATACGCAGTATTTT. Amino acids: CASSQDRRTSGADTQYF.

This clonotype was seen only a few times. The rearrangement joins TRBV7-9 to TRBJ2-4; maybe TRBD1 (6 bases). TRBJ2-7 explains the end of the DNA better; the J call may be wrong. Germline V lookup: CDR1 SEHNR, CDR2 FQNEAQ (reference sequence). This CDR3 is built from 15 residues. In nucleotides, the CDR3 is TGTGCCAGCAGCCCTCTGACAGGACCTAACTACGAGCAGTACTTC. Residues: CASSPLTGPNYEQYF.

The chain couples TRBV10-3 to TRBJ2-3; 9 nucleotides agree with TRBD2. CDR3 length equals 16 residues. CDR1 and CDR2 from the germline V gene are ENHRY and SYGVKD. Trimming removed 3 bases from V and 1 base from J; junction bases left unmatched: 5. CDR3 sequence (DNA): TGTGCCATCAGTGACGCGAGACTAGCGGGCACAGATACGCAGTATTTT. This codes for CAISDARLAGTDTQYF.

This clonotype was detected only a few times. CDR3: CSAPGTSGGSPNEQFF. In nucleotides, the CDR3 is TGCAGTGCCCCCGGGACTAGCGGGGGGAGCCCCAATGAGCAGTTCTTC. V is TRBV20-1 and J is TRBJ2-1; 15 bases are shared with TRBD2. V lost 6 bases and J lost 6; bases outside the gene matches: 9. CDR1 and CDR2 (germline): DFQATT, SNEGSKA (reference sequence). The CDR3 is 16 residues long.

This clonotype was detected only a few times. The chain joins TRBV7-9 to TRBJ2-5; the D is unclear. The better agreement between TRBJ2-7 and the DNA end casts doubt on the J call. CDR1 and CDR2 (germline): SEHNR, FQNEAQ (reference sequence). This CDR3 contains 14 residues. In DNA form, the CDR3 reads TGTGCCAGCAGCTATCAAACCGGCTCGGACGAGCAGTACTTC. This encodes CASSYQTGSDEQYF.

The chain employs TRBV11-2 and TRBJ2-6; D not resolved. V shed 0 bases and J shed 4 bases, with 13 bases lying between them. The length of the CDR3 is 17 residues. Germline-derived CDR1 and CDR2 are SGHAT and FQNNGV. The CDR3 DNA follows: TGTGCCAGCAGCTTAGATGGGCCTGGCAGGGGGGCCAACGTCCTGACTTTC. Translating gives CASSLDGPGRGANVLTF. Supplemented by reference TRBV11-2 and TRBJ2-6, the full variable domain reads EAGVAQSPRYKIIEKRQSVAFWCNPISGHATLYWYQQILGQGPKLLIQFQNNGVVDDSQLPKDRFSAERLKGVDSTLKIQPAKLEDSAVYLCASSLDGPGRGANVLTFGAGSRLTVL.

The chain uses TRBV25-1 and TRBJ1-2, with a tentative D call TRBD1 (5 bases). The CDR3 loop spans 16 amino acids. Germline V gene lookup returns CDR1 MGHDK and CDR2 SYGVNS. V lost 6 bases and J 4 bases, leaving 21 bases between the germline ends. CDR3 amino acids: CASSRPGGGGIYGYTF. DNA for the CDR3: TGTGCCAGCAGCCGACCCGGGGGTGGGGGGATCTATGGCTACACCTTC.

The V call is TRBV20-1, the J call TRBJ2-5; 9 bases agree with TRBD2. The V gene's germline CDR1 is DFQATT and CDR2 SNEGSKA (reference sequence). V trimming: 2 bases; J trimming: 7 bases; junction bases outside the gene matches: 8. The CDR3 runs 14 residues. The CDR3 loop reads CSARPSGVGGTQYF. CDR3 sequence (DNA): TGCAGTGCTAGACCTAGCGGGGTGGGCGGGACCCAGTACTTC.

The gene calls are TRBV2 and TRBJ1-4; D possibly corresponds to TRBD1 (5 bases). With 6 bases removed from V and 8 bases from J, the gap between germline ends came to 10 bases. CDR1 and CDR2 from the germline V gene are SNHLY and FYNNEI. There are 12 residues in the CDR3. The CDR3: CASSADSEKLFF. CDR3 DNA sequence: TGTGCCAGCAGCGCCGACAGCGAAAAACTGTTTTTT.

The chain uses TRBV7-8 and TRBJ1-6; TRBD1 matches at 7 bases. CDR3 length: 19 residues. Germline V gene sequence: CDR1 SGHVS, CDR2 FQNEAQ. The trim removed 4 bases at V and 7 bases at J, leaving 19 bases unmatched. CDR3 protein: CASSSRGIGGGGFNSPLHF. CDR3 in DNA: TGTGCCAGCAGCTCTAGGGGAATCGGTGGAGGGGGCTTCAATTCACCCCTCCACTTT.

This chain joins TRBV15 and TRBJ2-5; D unresolved. Per germline, CDR1 LNHNV and CDR2 YYDKDF (reference sequence). Between the trimmed V and J ends, which lost 0 bases and 11 bases, there was a span of 19 bases. The CDR3 sequence is 15 residues long. In nucleotides, the CDR3 is TGTGCCACCAGCAGAGATTCACAGTCCCGGCGACGGCAGTACTTC. It is translated as CATSRDSQSRRRQYF.

V usage is TRBV3-1 and J usage is TRBJ2-7; D is perhaps TRBD1 or TRBD2 (5 bases each). The CDR3 runs 15 residues. Trimming took 3 bases from V and 2 from J, leaving 14 bases between them. Looked up from germline, CDR1 is LGHDT and CDR2 is YNNKEL (reference sequence). CDR3 sequence (DNA): TGTGCCAGCAGCCACACCGGGACGCCAGCCTACGAGCAGTACTTC. Translating gives CASSHTGTPAYEQYF.

This clonotype was seen a handful of times. The chain is built from TRBV12-3 or TRBV12-4 and TRBJ2-1; 10 positions match TRBD2. Trimming took 1 base from V and 3 from J; bases not matched to a gene: 6. The CDR3 has 17 residues. The CDR3 is CASSLVGLAGDYNEQFF. CDR3 nucleotides: TGTGCCAGCAGTTTAGTAGGTCTAGCGGGGGACTACAATGAGCAGTTCTTC.

The sample holds a few counts of this clonotype. This chain connects TRBV28 to TRBJ1-2, with D unclear. Deletions cut 7 bases from V and 4 bases from J, with 10 bases between. Germline V CDR1 and CDR2: MDHEN, SYDVKM. CDR3 length: 12 amino acids. The CDR3 sequence is CASTRATYGYTF. The CDR3 DNA sequence: TGTGCCAGCACCCGGGCCACCTATGGCTACACCTTC.

This clonotype showed up just a few times. The rearrangement joins TRBV29-1 to TRBJ2-3; a possible D gene is TRBD1 (6 bases). From germline, CDR1 is SQVTM and CDR2 ANQGSEA. V was cut by 6 bases and J by 6 bases, with 19 bases left in between. The CDR3 totals 14 residues. This CDR3 is CSVETDSQGDTQYF. The CDR3 nucleotides are TGCAGCGTAGAAACCGACAGCCAGGGGGATACGCAGTATTTT.

The chain combines TRBV6-6 with TRBJ2-7; possibly TRBD2 for D (6 bases). V was pared by 5 bases and J by 7 bases, with 21 bases between. The germline CDR1 and CDR2 sequences are MNHNY and SVGAGI (reference sequence). The CDR3 totals 15 residues. In DNA, the CDR3 is TGTGCCAGCAGTGTCGGGGGATCGCTGGCAAGTGAGCAGTACTTC. Protein: CASSVGGSLASEQYF.

The chain has TRBV7-2 and TRBJ2-5, with 8 nucleotides matching TRBD2. The CDR3 sequence is 16 residues long. The V gene's germline CDR1 is SGHTA and CDR2 FQGNSA. After removal of 5 bases from V and 2 bases from J, the junction contained 10 bases not matched to a gene. In DNA form, the CDR3 reads TGTGCCAGCAGCAAGGGACTAGGAAGGTCTCAAGAGACCCAGTACTTC. Amino acids: CASSKGLGRSQETQYF.